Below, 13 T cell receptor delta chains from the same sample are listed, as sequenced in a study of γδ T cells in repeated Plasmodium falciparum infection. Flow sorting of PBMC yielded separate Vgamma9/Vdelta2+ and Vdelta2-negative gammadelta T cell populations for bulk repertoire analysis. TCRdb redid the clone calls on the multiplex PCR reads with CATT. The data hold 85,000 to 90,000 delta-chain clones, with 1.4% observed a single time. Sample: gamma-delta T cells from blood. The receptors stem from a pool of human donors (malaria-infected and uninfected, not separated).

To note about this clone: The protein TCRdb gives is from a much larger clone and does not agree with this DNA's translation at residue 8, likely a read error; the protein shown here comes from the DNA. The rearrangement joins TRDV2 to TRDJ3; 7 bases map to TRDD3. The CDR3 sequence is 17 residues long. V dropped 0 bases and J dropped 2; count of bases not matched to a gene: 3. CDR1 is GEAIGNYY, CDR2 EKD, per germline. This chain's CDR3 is CACDTLGGTWDTRQMFF. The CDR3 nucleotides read TGTGCCTGTGACACCCTGGGGGGTACCTGGGACACCCGACAGATGTTTTTC.

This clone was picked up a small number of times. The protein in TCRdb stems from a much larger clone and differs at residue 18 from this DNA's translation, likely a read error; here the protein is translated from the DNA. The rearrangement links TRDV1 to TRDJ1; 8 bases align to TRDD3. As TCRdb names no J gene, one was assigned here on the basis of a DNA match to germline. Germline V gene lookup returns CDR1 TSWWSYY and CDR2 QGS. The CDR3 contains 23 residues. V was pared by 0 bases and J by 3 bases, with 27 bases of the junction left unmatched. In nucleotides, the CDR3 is TGTGCTCTTGGGGAACTTCTCTGGGCAACTGGTGGTTGGGGGATTTTTTACGCCGATAAACTCATCTTT. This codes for CALGELLWATGGWGIFYADKLIF.

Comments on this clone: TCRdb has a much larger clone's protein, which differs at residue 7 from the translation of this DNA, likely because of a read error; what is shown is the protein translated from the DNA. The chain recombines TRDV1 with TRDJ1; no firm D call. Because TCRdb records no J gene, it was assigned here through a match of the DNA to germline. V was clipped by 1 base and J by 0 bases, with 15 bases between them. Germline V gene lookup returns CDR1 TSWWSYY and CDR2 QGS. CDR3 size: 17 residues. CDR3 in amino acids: CALGEREGAQYTDKLIF. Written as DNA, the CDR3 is TGTGCTCTTGGGGAACGCGAGGGAGCCCAGTACACCGATAAACTCATCTTT.

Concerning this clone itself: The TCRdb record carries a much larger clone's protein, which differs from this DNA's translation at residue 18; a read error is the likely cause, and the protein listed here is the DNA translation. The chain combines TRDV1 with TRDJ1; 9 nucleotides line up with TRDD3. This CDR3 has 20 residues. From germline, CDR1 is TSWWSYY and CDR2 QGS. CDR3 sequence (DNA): TGTGCTCTTGGGGAACTAGTCCTACATTACTGGGGGACGTACACCGATAAACGCATCTTT. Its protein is CALGELVLHYWGTYTDKRIF.

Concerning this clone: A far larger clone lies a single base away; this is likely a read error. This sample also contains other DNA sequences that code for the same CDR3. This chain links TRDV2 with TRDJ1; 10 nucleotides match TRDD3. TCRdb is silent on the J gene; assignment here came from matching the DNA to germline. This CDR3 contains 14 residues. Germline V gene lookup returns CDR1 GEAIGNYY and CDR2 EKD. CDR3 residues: CACDLLGDPDKLIF. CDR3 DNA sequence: TGTGCCTGTGACCTACTGGGGGATCCCGACAAACTCATCTTT.

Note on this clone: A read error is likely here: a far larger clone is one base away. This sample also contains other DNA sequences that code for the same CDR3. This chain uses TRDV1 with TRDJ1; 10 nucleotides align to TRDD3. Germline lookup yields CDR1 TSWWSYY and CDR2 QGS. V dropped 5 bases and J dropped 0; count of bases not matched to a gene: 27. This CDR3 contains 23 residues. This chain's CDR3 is CALGRPSETWGIKLTSYTDKLIF. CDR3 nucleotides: TGTGCTCTTGGGAGGCCTTCAGAGACCTGGGGGATAAAGCTTACGTCCTACACCGATAAACTCATCTTT.

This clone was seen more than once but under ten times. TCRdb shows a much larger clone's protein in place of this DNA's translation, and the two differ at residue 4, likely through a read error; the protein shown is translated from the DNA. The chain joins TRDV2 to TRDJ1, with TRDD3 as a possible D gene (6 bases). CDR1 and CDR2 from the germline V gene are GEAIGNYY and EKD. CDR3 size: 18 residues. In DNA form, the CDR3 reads TGTGCCTGTGGCACCGGTATTGGAACGAGGATACAAACCGATAAACTCATCTTT. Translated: CACGTGIGTRIQTDKLIF.

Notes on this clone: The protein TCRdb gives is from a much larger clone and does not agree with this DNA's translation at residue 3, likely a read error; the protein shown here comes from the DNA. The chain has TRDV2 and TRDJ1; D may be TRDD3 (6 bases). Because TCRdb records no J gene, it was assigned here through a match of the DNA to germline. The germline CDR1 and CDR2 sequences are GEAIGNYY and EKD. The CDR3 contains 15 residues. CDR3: CAYDPLGSGRDKLIF. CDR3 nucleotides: TGTGCCTATGACCCCCTGGGGAGCGGACGCGATAAACTCATCTTT.

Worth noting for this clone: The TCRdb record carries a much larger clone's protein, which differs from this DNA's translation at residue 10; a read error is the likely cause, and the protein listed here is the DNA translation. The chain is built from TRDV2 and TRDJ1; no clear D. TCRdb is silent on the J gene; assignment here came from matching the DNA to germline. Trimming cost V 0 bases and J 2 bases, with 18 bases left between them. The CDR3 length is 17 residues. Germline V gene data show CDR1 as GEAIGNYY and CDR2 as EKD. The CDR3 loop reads CACDTVSSRPITDKLIF. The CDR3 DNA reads TGTGCCTGTGACACCGTTTCCAGCAGGCCGATAACCGATAAACTCATCTTT.

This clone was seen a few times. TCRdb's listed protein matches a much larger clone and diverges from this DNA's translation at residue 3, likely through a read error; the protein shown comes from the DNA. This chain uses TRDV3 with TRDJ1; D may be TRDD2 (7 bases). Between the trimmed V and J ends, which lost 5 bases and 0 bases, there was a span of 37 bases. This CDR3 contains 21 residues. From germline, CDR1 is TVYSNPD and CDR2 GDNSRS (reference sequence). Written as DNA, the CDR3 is TGTGCCCTCGGTCCCCTTTCCTACGGAGCCCTACTGGGACCTAACACCGATAAACTCATCTTT. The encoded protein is CALGPLSYGALLGPNTDKLIF.

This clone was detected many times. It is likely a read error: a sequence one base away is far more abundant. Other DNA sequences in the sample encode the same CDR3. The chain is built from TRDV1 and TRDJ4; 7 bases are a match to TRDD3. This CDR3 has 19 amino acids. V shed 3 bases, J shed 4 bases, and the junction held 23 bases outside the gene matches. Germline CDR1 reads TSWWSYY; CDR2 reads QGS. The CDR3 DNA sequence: TGTGCTCTTGGGGAGGCCCTTAAGTCCTGGGGGTCCTATAGAGCACCCCTGATCTTT. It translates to CALGEALKSWGSYRAPLIF.

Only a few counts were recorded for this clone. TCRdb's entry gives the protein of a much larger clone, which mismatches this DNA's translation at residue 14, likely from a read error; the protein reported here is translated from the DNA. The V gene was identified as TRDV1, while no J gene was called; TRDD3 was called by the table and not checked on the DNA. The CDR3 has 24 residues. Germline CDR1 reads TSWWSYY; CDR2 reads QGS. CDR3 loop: CALGENERFPHQYRGIPVTAQLFF. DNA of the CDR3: TGTGCTCTTGGGGAAAATGAAAGGTTTCCCCATCAGTACCGGGGGATACCTGTGACAGCACAACTTTTCTTT.

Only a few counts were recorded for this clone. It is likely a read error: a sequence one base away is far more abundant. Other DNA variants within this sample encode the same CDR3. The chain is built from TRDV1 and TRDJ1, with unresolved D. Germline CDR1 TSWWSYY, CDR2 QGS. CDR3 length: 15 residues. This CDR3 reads CALGEITAYTDKLIF. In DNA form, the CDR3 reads TGTGCTCTTGGGGAAATCACCGCTTACACCGATAAACTCATCTTC.